Presented here are 26 T cell receptor beta chains from one specimen sequenced in a study of cytomegalovirus exposure and HLA in healthy donors. The primer mix had 60 Vbeta and 13 Jbeta primers. Assay: immunoSEQ multiplex PCR; the TCRdb copy retains only in-frame clones and omits some. There are 150,000 to 200,000 clones in the sample; 80% to 90% occur only once, and 4.9% lies in the top ten. Sequencing was performed on PBMCs. All receptors derive from a woman aged 18-29 years in good health and CMV-seropositive.

The rearrangement uses TRBV18 and TRBJ2-7; unclear D gene. CDR1 and CDR2 (germline): KGHSH, LQKENI. V lost 3 bases, J lost 4 bases, and 7 bases lay in between. The CDR3 runs to 12 residues. The CDR3 region is CASSPSSYEQYF. The DNA for the CDR3 is TGTGCCAGCTCACCGTCCAGTTACGAGCAGTACTTC. Looking up the rest from reference TRBV18 and TRBJ2-7 gives the full variable domain: NAGVMQNPRHLVRRRGQEARLRCSPMKGHSHVYWYRQLPEEGLKFMVYLQKENIIDESGMPKERFSAEFPKEGPSILRIQQVVRGDSAAYFCASSPSSYEQYFGPGTRLTVT.

J is TRBJ1-1 and V is TRBV5-1; D is uncertain. The germline CDR1 and CDR2 sequences are SGHRS and YFSETQ. There are 13 residues in the CDR3. The germline V and J ends were trimmed by 1 base and 7 bases, with 11 bases remaining between them. In DNA, the CDR3 is TGCGCCAGCAGCTTGTCTCAAATCAGTGAAGCTTTCTTT. It yields the protein CASSLSQISEAFF. Based on the CDR3 plus reference TRBV5-1 and TRBJ1-1, the full variable domain is KAGVTQTPRYLIKTRGQQVTLSCSPISGHRSVSWYQQTPGQGLQFLFEYFSETQRNKGNFPGRFSGRQFSNSRSEMNVSTLELGDSALYLCASSLSQISEAFFGQGTRLTVV.

This chain uses TRBV6-6 with TRBJ2-7; D is undetermined. Germline V gene lookup returns CDR1 MNHNY and CDR2 SVGAGI (reference sequence). CDR3 size: 14 residues. The V and J ends lost 2 bases and 1 base respectively, with 9 bases between them. The CDR3 DNA sequence: TGTGCCAGCAGTTACGGCGGTCGATCCTACGAGCAGTACTTC. This sequence encodes CASSYGGRSYEQYF.

This chain uses TRBV5-6 with TRBJ2-5, with D possibly being TRBD2 (6 bases). Germline V CDR1 and CDR2: SGHDT, YYEEEE. This CDR3 is built from 14 residues. Trimming took 2 bases from V and 2 from J, leaving 10 bases between them. CDR3 region: CASSFRDSQETQYF. DNA for the CDR3: TGTGCCAGCAGCTTCCGGGACTCGCAAGAGACCCAGTACTTC.

The J gene is TRBJ2-5, the V gene TRBV2, with D uncertain. The DNA end is more similar to TRBJ2-7, so the J call may be wrong. The CDR3 loop spans 12 amino acids. CDR1 and CDR2 (germline): SNHLY, FYNNEI. In nucleotides, the CDR3 is TGTGCCAGCAGTGGACTGATCTACGAGCAGTACTTC. This gives the protein CASSGLIYEQYF.

V is TRBV5-1 and J is TRBJ2-3; tentatively, D is TRBD1 (6 bases). Trimming left V 3 bases short and J 2 bases short, with 16 bases between. The germline CDR1 and CDR2 sequences are SGHRS and YFSETQ. The CDR3 is 16 residues long. The CDR3 reads CASSSGLQGFTDTQYF. Written as DNA, the CDR3 is TGCGCCAGCAGCTCTGGATTACAGGGATTCACAGATACGCAGTATTTT. Together with reference TRBV5-1 and TRBJ2-3, the CDR3 gives the full variable domain: KAGVTQTPRYLIKTRGQQVTLSCSPISGHRSVSWYQQTPGQGLQFLFEYFSETQRNKGNFPGRFSGRQFSNSRSEMNVSTLELGDSALYLCASSSGLQGFTDTQYFGPGTRLTVL.

V usage is TRBV19 and J usage is TRBJ2-3; 9 bases fit TRBD2. The CDR3 runs to 14 residues. Germline lookup yields CDR1 LNHDA and CDR2 SQIVND (reference sequence). The V segment lost 6 bases and the J segment 7 bases; nucleotides outside the gene matches: 8. The DNA of the CDR3 is TGTGCCAGTAGCCTAGGGACTAGCTTGAATACGCAGTATTTT. This translates into CASSLGTSLNTQYF. Filled out from reference TRBV19 and TRBJ2-3, the complete variable domain reads DGGITQSPKYLFRKEGQNVTLSCEQNLNHDAMYWYRQDPGQGLRLIYYSQIVNDFQKGDIAEGYSVSREKKESFPLTVTSAQKNPTAFYLCASSLGTSLNTQYFGPGTRLTVL.

This chain connects TRBV15 to TRBJ1-2; 10 positions match TRBD1. V shed 0 bases, J shed 5 bases, and the junction held 3 bases outside the gene matches. This CDR3 comprises 15 residues. Germline CDR1 is LNHNV and CDR2 is YYDKDF (reference sequence). CDR3 DNA sequence: TGTGCCACCAGCAGAGATGGGACAGGGGTTTATGGCTACACCTTC. Translated: CATSRDGTGVYGYTF.

The chain couples TRBV7-8 to TRBJ1-4; possibly TRBD1 for D (6 bases). The CDR3 has 15 amino acids. V dropped 6 bases and J dropped 4 bases, with 15 bases sitting between them. The V gene's germline CDR1 is SGHVS and CDR2 FQNEAQ. The CDR3 coding sequence is TGTGCCAGCAGTGATGACAGGTTCCGTAATGAAAAACTGTTTTTT. Protein: CASSDDRFRNEKLFF.

This chain uses TRBV10-3 with TRBJ1-4; TRBD1 is a possible D gene (6 bases). V was shortened by 3 bases and J by 3 bases, with 11 bases between the two germline ends. There are 15 residues in the CDR3. Germline values: CDR1 ENHRY, CDR2 SYGVKD. The CDR3 DNA reads TGTGCCATCAGTGATAGGGGGTCGGCTAATGAAAAACTGTTTTTT. Its protein product is CAISDRGSANEKLFF.

This chain links TRBV10-2 with TRBJ2-2, with 7 bases that match TRBD2. The CDR3 runs to 19 residues. The germline CDR1 and CDR2 sequences are WSHSY and SAAADI. The ends lost 7 bases at V and 4 bases at J; junction bases unmatched: 21. The CDR3 region is CASTRAGYSTTGGTGELFF. The CDR3 DNA sequence: TGCGCCAGCACTAGAGCGGGCTACAGTACGACGGGGGGCACCGGGGAGCTGTTTTTT.

The chain couples TRBV5-5 to TRBJ2-2, with 11 bases fitting TRBD2. From germline, CDR1 is SGHKS and CDR2 YYEKEE (reference sequence). The CDR3 is 17 amino acids. V was pared by 1 base and J by 0 bases, with 2 bases of the junction left unmatched. The CDR3 here is CASSLRLAGSNTGELFF. CDR3 DNA: TGTGCCAGCAGCTTGCGACTAGCGGGGTCGAACACCGGGGAGCTGTTTTTT. The variable domain in full, completed from reference TRBV5-5 and TRBJ2-2, reads DAGVTQSPTHLIKTRGQQVTLRCSPISGHKSVSWYQQVLGQGPQFIFQYYEKEERGRGNFPDRFSARQFPNYSSELNVNALLLGDSALYLCASSLRLAGSNTGELFFGEGSRLTVL.

This rearrangement joins TRBV10-1 to TRBJ1-1, with 9 bases identical to TRBD1. CDR1 is WNHNN, CDR2 SYGVQD, per germline (reference sequence). This CDR3 comprises 20 residues. The V and J ends lost 6 bases and 0 bases, in that order; junction bases with no gene match: 20. CDR3 sequence reads: CASSNYGTGPLGGVNTEAFF. CDR3 bases: TGCGCCAGCAGCAACTACGGGACAGGGCCCCTCGGAGGGGTGAACACTGAAGCTTTCTTT.

On this clone: The identical CDR3 is also encoded by other nucleotide sequences in the sample. The V gene is TRBV5-1, the J gene TRBJ2-5; possible D gene TRBD2, 6 bases. The CDR3 spans 13 residues. CDR1 is SGHRS, CDR2 YFSETQ, per germline. V lost 0 bases and J 5 bases, leaving 8 bases between the germline ends. CDR3 residues: CASSLDAGETQYF. DNA of the CDR3: TGCGCCAGCAGCTTGGACGCGGGGGAGACCCAGTACTTC. The full variable domain, with the rest looked up from reference TRBV5-1 and TRBJ2-5, is KAGVTQTPRYLIKTRGQQVTLSCSPISGHRSVSWYQQTPGQGLQFLFEYFSETQRNKGNFPGRFSGRQFSNSRSEMNVSTLELGDSALYLCASSLDAGETQYFGPGTRLLVL.

This clone has a handful of counts. V usage is TRBV28 and J usage is TRBJ1-5; 10 bases align to TRBD1. The trim removed 7 bases at V and 6 bases at J, leaving 6 bases unmatched. The CDR3 loop spans 14 amino acids. CDR1 is MDHEN and CDR2 is SYDVKM in the germline V gene. CDR3: CASIEGQGRQPQHF. CDR3 nucleotide sequence: TGTGCCAGCATAGAGGGACAGGGGCGTCAGCCCCAGCATTTT.

This clone was picked up a small number of times. The V gene is TRBV5-8, the J gene TRBJ2-1; 13 bases fit TRBD2. J gave up 2 bases and V 1 base, and 9 bases lay outside the gene matches. CDR3 length: 19 amino acids. Germline CDR1 and CDR2: SGHTS and YDEGEE. The DNA of the CDR3 is TGTGCCAGCAGCTTGATCGTACTAGCGGGGGGGACGACCTACAATGAGCAGTTCTTC. Amino acids: CASSLIVLAGGTTYNEQFF.

The CDR3 nucleotides are TGCGCCAGCAGCTTGGTAGGGGTCGCCTACAATGAGCAGTTCTTC. It yields the protein CASSLVGVAYNEQFF. V gene TRBV5-1 combines with J gene TRBJ2-1, with D possibly being TRBD1 (5 bases). Germline V gene lookup returns CDR1 SGHRS and CDR2 YFSETQ. The CDR3 loop spans 15 amino acids. Trimming removed 0 bases from V and 2 bases from J, with 9 bases in between.

V is TRBV28 and J is TRBJ1-4, with a possible D match to TRBD1 (5 bases). The V end lost 4 bases, the J end lost 0 bases, and 12 bases lay between the germline ends. CDR3 length: 16 amino acids. Per germline, CDR1 MDHEN and CDR2 SYDVKM. For the CDR3, the DNA is TGTGCCAGCAGTTCTGGGGGACTTGCAACTAATGAAAAACTGTTTTTT. It codes for CASSSGGLATNEKLFF.

The CDR3 reads CASSYSGDQPQHF. DNA for the CDR3: TGTGCCAGCAGTTACTCAGGGGATCAGCCCCAGCATTTT. The chain couples TRBV6-5 to TRBJ1-5, with a weak D call TRBD1 (5 bases). The CDR3 covers 13 residues. Trimming cost V 0 bases and J 5 bases, with 5 bases left between them. Germline assignment: CDR1 MNHEY and CDR2 SVGAGI.

V and J are TRBV7-3 and TRBJ2-3; 7 nucleotides align to TRBD2. This CDR3 spans 15 amino acids. The germline V gene encodes CDR1 SGHTA and CDR2 FQGTGA. V was clipped by 2 bases and J by 1 base; unmatched bases: 3. For the CDR3, the DNA is TGTGCCAGCAGCTTATCAGGGAGGGGCACAGATACGCAGTATTTT. This gives the protein CASSLSGRGTDTQYF.

The chain combines TRBV30 with TRBJ2-3, with 8 bases identical to TRBD2. V gave up 5 bases and J gave up 2 bases; unmatched junction bases: 6. CDR3 length: 14 amino acids. Germline V lookup: CDR1 GTSNPN, CDR2 SVGIG (reference sequence). Written as DNA, the CDR3 is TGTGCCTGGGTTAGCGGGGACCCCACAGATACGCAGTATTTT. Its translation: CAWVSGDPTDTQYF.

This chain uses TRBV6-1 with TRBJ2-3, with 7 bases lining up with TRBD1. Per germline, CDR1 MNHNS and CDR2 SASEGT. The CDR3 is 15 amino acids. J was trimmed by 0 bases and V by 5 bases; bases with no gene match: 5. The DNA of the CDR3 is TGTGCCAGCAGTACACAGGGGCCCAGCACAGATACGCAGTATTTT. Protein sequence: CASSTQGPSTDTQYF.

The gene calls are TRBV5-1 and TRBJ2-1, with D perhaps matching TRBD2 (6 bases). Germline V gene data show CDR1 as SGHRS and CDR2 as YFSETQ. This CDR3 has 14 amino acids. V lost 0 bases, J lost 8 bases, and 12 bases lay in between. CDR3 in DNA: TGCGCCAGCAGCTTGGGCGGGGCGGTGGATGAGCAGTTCTTC. Translating it yields CASSLGGAVDEQFF.

The gene calls are TRBV7-8 and TRBJ2-5; tentative D call: TRBD2 (7 bases). Germline-derived CDR1 and CDR2 are SGHVS and FQNEAQ. Deletions cut 2 bases from V and 2 bases from J, with 18 bases between. CDR3 length: 17 amino acids. The chain's CDR3 is CASSLPTRGAGQETQYF. The CDR3 DNA reads as TGTGCCAGCAGCTTACCGACACGGGGGGCAGGGCAAGAGACCCAGTACTTC. Full variable domain (outside the CDR3, taken from reference TRBV7-8 and TRBJ2-5): GAGVSQSPRYKVAKRGQDVALRCDPISGHVSLFWYQQALGQGPEFLTYFQNEAQLDKSGLPSDRFFAERPEGSVSTLKIQRTQQEDSAVYLCASSLPTRGAGQETQYFGPGTRLLVL.

V is TRBV21-1 and J is TRBJ2-7; the table assigns TRBD1, which was not confirmed against the DNA. TRBV21-1 is deemed a pseudogene. This CDR3 is built from 17 residues. CDR3 DNA: TGTGCCAGCAGCGCCTATTCAGGATCCAAAGAGCCCTACGAGCAGTACTTC. It translates to CASSAYSGSKEPYEQYF.

The rearrangement joins TRBV6-1 to TRBJ2-7, with 10 bases lining up with TRBD1. CDR3 length: 13 amino acids. Unmatched junction bases numbered 2, after V lost 3 bases and J lost 6 bases. The germline V gene has CDR1 MNHNS and CDR2 SASEGT. CDR3 sequence: CASSDRDRGEQYF. CDR3 sequence (DNA): TGTGCCAGCAGTGATCGGGACAGGGGCGAGCAGTACTTC.